The entry below gives a single TCR beta chain sequence along with its context. Its antigen is not known. These data come from a study of shared clonotypes between healthy human individuals. The sorted-subset replicate PCRs were given about 200 ng DNA, which is around 29,000 T cell genomes. Sequenced by immunoSEQ multiplex PCR; TCRdb stores in-frame clones only, minus some. The table includes around 1 million clones, around 80% detected once. Germline lookup yields CDR1 SGHNT and CDR2 YENEEA. J gave up 8 bases and V 5 bases, and 18 bases lay outside the gene matches. The CDR3 is made up of 18 amino acids. All the donors were Caucasian adults who lived in Nashville, Tennessee. Study-wide points: Some naive CD4 clonotypes, around 5%, turned up in common across several donors.

The specimen was memory CD4+ T cells sorted from blood. Subset: CD45RA-negative fraction. The source of this sequence is a man younger than 35 in good health. The V gene is TRBV11-3, the J gene TRBJ1-4, with TRBD1 matching over 9 bases. The CDR3 region has the DNA TGTGCCAGCAGCCCAAGAACTAAAACAGGGGACAGGGAGGAAAAACTGTTTTTT. It encodes CASSPRTKTGDREEKLFF.